This T cell receptor (beta chain) was sequenced for a study of T cells in Graves' hyperthyroidism and ophthalmopathy. There are 15 residues in the CDR3. J lost 4 bases, V lost 9 bases, and 10 bases had no gene match. Germline V lookup: CDR1 LNHDA, CDR2 SQIVND (reference sequence). Amplification of TCR beta CDR3 regions was performed using RNA transcripts as template. HTBI primers drove first-round RT-PCR of the TCR CDR3. TCRdb re-analysed the multiplex PCR reads in MiXCR, keeping a single row per CDR3 protein. The table shows 560,000 or so distinct CDR3 sequences, with about 45% occurring only once. This chain connects TRBV19 to TRBJ1-3; TRBD1 agrees at 9 bases. Sample: peripheral blood or thyroid tissue (not recorded which). The receptor was derived from a woman aged 18-29 years with Graves' hyperthyroidism. The CDR3 nucleotides are TGTGCCAGCTGGGGGGGACAGGGACAAGGAAACACCATATATTTT. Its protein is CASWGGQGQGNTIYF.